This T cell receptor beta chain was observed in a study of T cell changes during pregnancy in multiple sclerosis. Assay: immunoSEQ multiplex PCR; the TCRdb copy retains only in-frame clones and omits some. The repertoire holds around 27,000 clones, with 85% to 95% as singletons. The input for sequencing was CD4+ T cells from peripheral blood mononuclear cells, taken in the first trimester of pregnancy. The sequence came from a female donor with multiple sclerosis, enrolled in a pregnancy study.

CDR3 in amino acids: CASGKQGPYEQYF. CDR3 DNA: TGTGCCAGCGGTAAACAGGGGCCCTACGAGCAGTACTTC. The V call is TRBV6-6, the J call TRBJ2-7; TRBD1 agrees at 7 bases. Germline trimming cut 8 bases from V and 2 bases from J; bases unmatched to any gene: 6. The CDR3 runs to 13 residues. The germline V gene encodes CDR1 MNHNY and CDR2 SVGAGI (reference sequence).